A single T cell receptor (beta chain) is shown here with its context. Its specificity is unknown. Amplification used 60 Vbeta primers and 13 Jbeta primers. The repertoire was sequenced with immunoSEQ multiplex PCR; TCRdb's copy has only in-frame clones and lacks some. The profile shows about 140,000 clones, around 73% of them singletons. V was clipped by 7 bases and J by 2 bases; unmatched bases: 8. The germline V gene encodes CDR1 MNHNY and CDR2 SVGAGI (reference sequence). The CDR3 has 15 amino acids. The data derive from a study of cytomegalovirus exposure and HLA in healthy donors. Study-level results: Later analysis revealed greater clonal expansion in HLA-associated TCR beta chains than in equally common others. Judged likely to be a sequencing artifact was a cluster of highly shared sequence variants. Segments of the TCR beta V type were, in most cases, productive about 87% or about 30% of the time in an earlier analysis.

V gene TRBV6-6 combines with J gene TRBJ2-3, with 8 bases that match TRBD2. The sequencing input was PBMCs. The sequence was obtained from a female donor in good health and CMV-seronegative. Here the CDR3 reads CASKPGGANTDTQYF. CDR3 DNA sequence: TGTGCCAGCAAACCCGGGGGGGCTAACACAGATACGCAGTATTTT.